The 10 T cell receptor beta chains below come from one sample, sequenced in a study of CD8+CD57+ T cells in acquired aplastic anemia. The study profiled TCR beta VDJ and CDR3 using genomic DNA as template. TCRdb itself ran the reads through MiXCR, one entry per CDR3 protein. The data show roughly 500,000 distinct CDR3 sequences, roughly a third seen once. Patients who underwent sequencing had shown CD8+CD57+ cell expansion by flow cytometry. Sequenced sample: sorted CD4+, CD8+, or CD8+CD57+ T cells (not recorded which) from PBMCs. Every receptor here comes from a human donor with aplastic anemia.

CDR3 sequence (DNA): TGTGCCAGCAGTGAAATGGGAACTACCTACGAGCAGTACTTC. This gives the protein CASSEMGTTYEQYF. The chain links TRBV2 to TRBJ2-7; D unresolved. Germline V gives CDR1 SNHLY, CDR2 FYNNEI. Trimming took 2 bases from V and 2 from J, leaving 10 bases between them. This CDR3 comprises 14 residues.

This chain links TRBV2 with TRBJ1-2; 7 bases are shared with TRBD1. Germline CDR1 and CDR2: SNHLY and FYNNEI. V trimming: 6 bases; J trimming: 8 bases; junction bases outside the gene matches: 6. This CDR3 region has 12 residues. This chain's CDR3 is CASSHGDSGYTF. CDR3 sequence (DNA): TGTGCCAGCAGCCATGGGGACAGCGGCTACACCTTC.

Only a few counts were recorded for this clonotype. The chain joins TRBV6-1 to TRBJ1-6, with D possibly TRBD1 on 5 matching bases. Germline loops: CDR1 MNHNS, CDR2 SASEGT. Deletions cut 7 bases from V and 10 bases from J, with 23 bases between. CDR3 size: 16 residues. The CDR3 here is CASILDSGTHTSPLHF. In nucleotides, the CDR3 is TGTGCCAGCATTCTCGACTCCGGGACCCACACCTCACCCCTCCACTTT.

At least ten counts were recorded for this clonotype. The J gene is TRBJ1-5, the V gene TRBV2; D is uncertain. The CDR3 runs 14 residues. Germline CDR1 is SNHLY and CDR2 is FYNNEI. Trimming took off 4 bases at V and 2 bases at J, with 9 bases between the two ends. CDR3 residues: CASSVVVGNQPQHF. CDR3 nucleotides: TGTGCCAGCAGTGTAGTGGTCGGCAATCAGCCCCAGCATTTT.

This clonotype was seen a handful of times. The CDR3 DNA follows: TGTGCCAGCAGCACCGCCGGGACAGGGTTTCAAGAGACCCAGTACTTC. It is translated as CASSTAGTGFQETQYF. The chain uses TRBV13 and TRBJ2-5; 9 nucleotides agree with TRBD1. Germline trimming cut 5 bases from V and 2 bases from J; bases unmatched to any gene: 9. The CDR3 spans 16 residues. The germline gives CDR1 PRHDT, CDR2 FYEKMQ (reference sequence).

J is TRBJ2-3 and V is TRBV9; 11 bases line up with TRBD2. J gave up 6 bases and V 3 bases, and 3 bases lay outside the gene matches. The CDR3 spans 14 residues. Germline CDR1 reads SGDLS; CDR2 reads YYNGEE. For the CDR3, the DNA is TGTGCCAGCAGCGGAACTAGCGGGAGTGATACGCAGTATTTT. It is translated as CASSGTSGSDTQYF.

The rearrangement links TRBV10-3 to TRBJ2-3; D may match TRBD1 or TRBD2 (5 bases each). The germline gives CDR1 ENHRY, CDR2 SYGVKD. The CDR3 contains 14 residues. V was clipped by 10 bases and J by 2 bases, with 16 bases between them. The CDR3 spells CATGTRRVTDTQYF. In DNA form, the CDR3 reads TGTGCCACCGGGACCCGGCGGGTCACAGATACGCAGTATTTT.

This clonotype occurred many times. The V and J genes are TRBV29-1 and TRBJ1-1; the D is unclear. The CDR3 length is 13 residues. Germline V CDR1 and CDR2: SQVTM, ANQGSEA. The V end was cut by 6 bases, the J end by 0 bases, with 11 bases between. The CDR3 DNA reads TGCAGCGTGGTACAGAGAATGAACACTGAAGCTTTCTTT. Translation: CSVVQRMNTEAFF.

This clonotype was recorded at least ten times. The V call is TRBV9, the J call TRBJ1-6; tentative D call: TRBD1 (5 bases). V lost 2 bases and J lost 7, with 10 bases in between. CDR1 is SGDLS and CDR2 is YYNGEE in the germline V gene. The CDR3 is 14 residues long. In DNA, the CDR3 is TGTGCCAGCAGCGTGAGTGGGGGAAATTCACCCCTCCACTTT. Its translation: CASSVSGGNSPLHF. Based on the CDR3 plus reference TRBV9 and TRBJ1-6, the full variable domain is DSGVTQTPKHLITATGQRVTLRCSPRSGDLSVYWYQQSLDQGLQFLIQYYNGEERAKGNILERFSAQQFPDLHSELNLSSLELGDSALYFCASSVSGGNSPLHFGNGTRLTVT.

This clonotype appeared a few times. This may be a read error: a much more frequent sequence differs by one nucleotide. The V call is TRBV19, the J call TRBJ2-6; 7 nucleotides align to TRBD2. CDR1 and CDR2 (germline): LNHDA, SQIVND (reference sequence). The CDR3 length is 15 residues. V trimming: 11 bases; J trimming: 2 bases; junction bases outside the gene matches: 9. The CDR3 sequence is CAGGDGGTGANVLTF. In nucleotides, the CDR3 is TGTGCCGGGGGGGACGGGGGGACTGGGGCCAACGTCCTGACTTTC. The full variable domain, its missing parts supplied by reference TRBV19 and TRBJ2-6, is DGGITQSPKYLFRKEGQNVTLSCEQNLNHDAMYWYRQDPGQGLRLIYYSQIVNDFQKGDIAEGYSVSREKKESFPLTVTSAQKNPTAFYLCAGGDGGTGANVLTFGAGSRLTVL.